These 24 T cell receptor beta chains share one sample of origin, sequenced in a study of regulatory T cells in long-lasting Graves disease. CDR3-region Arm-PCR and iRepertoire HTBI primers produced the TCR beta libraries. TCRdb re-called the multiplex PCR reads through MiXCR, storing one row per CDR3 protein. This table has a few hundred thousand distinct CDR3 sequences, around 20% appearing once. Time point noted: persistent/refractory GD, antithyroid drugs over 5 years with positive TRAb. From PBMCs, RNA was extracted and then used to make the TCR library. The specimen comprised peripheral blood mononuclear cells (PBMCs), sampled when the disease was refractory, from a patient treated with antithyroid drugs. The receptors here all came from a female donor with Graves disease.

This clonotype was counted at least ten times. This chain uses TRBV11-1 with TRBJ1-1; the match to TRBD1 covers 7 bases. From germline, CDR1 is SGHAT and CDR2 FQDESV (reference sequence). This CDR3 has 15 amino acids. V lost 0 bases to trimming and J lost 5 bases; unmatched junction nucleotides: 6. The CDR3 DNA is TGTGCCAGCAGCTTAGCGGGGGACAGAGGAACTGAAGCTTTCTTT. This encodes CASSLAGDRGTEAFF. Full variable domain (rest looked up from reference TRBV11-1 and TRBJ1-1): EAEVAQSPRYKITEKSQAVAFWCDPISGHATLYWYRQILGQGPELLVQFQDESVVDDSQLPKDRFSAERLKGVDSTLKIQPAELGDSAMYLCASSLAGDRGTEAFFGQGTRLTVV.

Note on this clonotype: Here the CDR3 omits its conserved ending phenylalanine or tryptophan, so a read error is the likely source. The DNA is omitted, as the CDR3 cannot be located on it reliably, and the CDR3 follows TCRdb's listing. The chain uses TRBV28 and TRBJ2-7; the D call in the table, TRBD1, was not verified against the DNA. Germline assignment: CDR1 MDHEN and CDR2 SYDVKM. The CDR3 totals 8 residues, both ends included. Here the CDR3 reads CASSQAGT.

V usage is TRBV20-1 and J usage is TRBJ1-6; TRBD1 matches 9 bases. The CDR3 consists of 15 residues. CDR1 is DFQATT and CDR2 is SNEGSKA in the germline V gene (reference sequence). V lost 0 bases to trimming and J lost 9 bases; unmatched junction nucleotides: 6. CDR3 sequence: CSARETGGFSSPLHF. Here the CDR3 DNA reads TGCAGTGCTAGAGAGACAGGGGGATTCTCTTCACCCCTCCACTTT.

This clonotype has a count of ten or more. The chain joins TRBV2 to TRBJ2-7; TRBD1 matches at 9 bases. Germline V gene lookup returns CDR1 SNHLY and CDR2 FYNNEI. V was pared by 6 bases and J by 5 bases, with 11 bases of the junction left unmatched. There are 15 residues in the CDR3. This CDR3 is CASRSRDRVGDEQYF. The CDR3 DNA reads as TGTGCCAGCAGGTCCCGGGACAGGGTCGGCGACGAGCAGTACTTC.

This chain joins TRBV20-1 and TRBJ1-2, with D possibly TRBD1 on 5 matching bases. The CDR3 is 14 residues long. The V and J ends lost 0 bases and 4 bases respectively, with 12 bases between them. Per the germline V gene, CDR1 is DFQATT and CDR2 is SNEGSKA (reference sequence). Here the CDR3 reads CSARDLGLGYGYTF. CDR3 in DNA: TGCAGTGCTAGAGATCTGGGGCTAGGCTATGGCTACACCTTC.

This clonotype was seen many times. The CDR3 region is CASSNGQGNQPQHF. The CDR3 nucleotides are TGTGCCAGCAGTAACGGACAGGGGAATCAGCCCCAGCATTTT. The chain employs TRBV6-1 and TRBJ1-5; the match to TRBD1 covers 9 bases. CDR3 size: 14 residues. After removal of 5 bases from V and 4 bases from J, the junction contained 3 bases not matched to a gene. The germline V gene has CDR1 MNHNS and CDR2 SASEGT.

This clonotype was counted a few times. This chain uses TRBV7-3 with TRBJ2-2; D not resolved. Germline CDR1 reads SGHTA; CDR2 reads FQGTGA. This CDR3 region has 15 residues. V was shortened by 2 bases and J by 6 bases, with 13 bases between the two germline ends. In nucleotides, the CDR3 is TGTGCCAGCAGCTTAGGGCCCTCGGTCCCCGGGGAGCTGTTTTTT. Protein product: CASSLGPSVPGELFF.

This clonotype was counted ten times or more. The CDR3 DNA follows: TGTGCCAGCAGTGAAGAGAGCGATCAGCCCCAGCATTTT. It translates to CASSEESDQPQHF. The chain links TRBV6-1 to TRBJ1-5; unclear D gene. Germline V lookup: CDR1 MNHNS, CDR2 SASEGT. CDR3 size: 13 residues. Trimming cost V 1 base and J 5 bases, with 6 bases left between them.

This clonotype has only a few counts. This rearrangement joins TRBV7-9 to TRBJ1-6; possibly TRBD1 for D (5 bases). The germline V gene has CDR1 SEHNR and CDR2 FQNEAQ (reference sequence). The CDR3 totals 17 residues. The ends were cut back, 5 bases at V and 7 bases at J, with 21 bases in the middle. The CDR3 spells CASSHTNTGPFNSPLHF. CDR3 DNA: TGTGCCAGCAGCCACACCAACACGGGACCGTTCAATTCACCCCTCCACTTT.

In this sample, this clonotype turned up many times. This chain joins TRBV3-1 and TRBJ2-7; D possibly corresponds to TRBD2 (6 bases). From germline, CDR1 is LGHDT and CDR2 YNNKEL (reference sequence). The CDR3 runs to 14 residues. V gave up 4 bases and J gave up 3 bases, with 13 bases separating them. The CDR3 protein is CASSPRAGYYEQYF. The CDR3, as DNA: TGTGCCAGCAGCCCACGGGCGGGGTACTACGAGCAGTACTTC.

This chain uses TRBV7-9 with TRBJ1-4; D possibly corresponds to TRBD1 (6 bases). The CDR3 contains 13 residues. The germline V gene encodes CDR1 SEHNR and CDR2 FQNEAQ (reference sequence). Trimming took off 5 bases at V and 5 bases at J, with 9 bases between the two ends. The CDR3 loop reads CASSGQSNEKLFF. Here the CDR3 DNA reads TGTGCCAGCAGCGGACAGTCCAATGAAAAACTGTTTTTT.

This clonotype came up many times. The chain joins TRBV28 to TRBJ1-1; TRBD1 might be the D (5 bases). The CDR3 spans 16 residues. Trimming stripped 3 bases from V and 1 base from J, with 15 bases between. Looked up from germline, CDR1 is MDHEN and CDR2 is SYDVKM. The CDR3 nucleotides read TGTGCCAGCAGTTTTGGGGTAGGGGTTGGGAACACTGAAGCTTTCTTT. Encoded protein: CASSFGVGVGNTEAFF.

The chain is built from TRBV5-1 and TRBJ2-6; no clear D gene. Trimming cost V 0 bases and J 4 bases, with 11 bases left between them. This CDR3 is 16 amino acids long. CDR1 and CDR2 (germline): SGHRS, YFSETQ. CDR3 sequence reads: CASSLADLGGANVLTF. The CDR3 DNA reads TGCGCCAGCAGCTTGGCCGACTTGGGCGGGGCCAACGTCCTGACTTTC.

The CDR3 reads CASKGQGGTGELFF. The CDR3 nucleotides are TGTGCCAGCAAGGGACAGGGAGGGACCGGGGAGCTGTTTTTT. V usage is TRBV12-3 or TRBV12-4 and J usage is TRBJ2-2, with 9 bases identical to TRBD1. This CDR3 contains 14 residues. Unmatched junction bases numbered 5, after V lost 7 bases and J lost 5 bases.

This clonotype appeared many times. The chain uses TRBV5-1 and TRBJ1-1; D gene ambiguous. V lost 0 bases and J 1 base, leaving 7 bases between the germline ends. CDR1 is SGHRS and CDR2 is YFSETQ in the germline V gene. The CDR3 spans 14 residues. CDR3 nucleotides: TGCGCCAGCAGCTTGGACGCAGCGAACACTGAAGCTTTCTTT. Translating it yields CASSLDAANTEAFF.

On this clonotype: Germline and junction disagree at one end, which may indicate a read error. The chain couples TRBV6-1 to TRBJ2-1; the D call may be TRBD1 or TRBD2 (5 bases each). The CDR3 consists of 12 residues. Per germline, CDR1 MNHNS and CDR2 SASEGT. The CDR3 spells CACRDGGLDQFF. The CDR3 region has the DNA TGTGCCTGCAGGGACGGCGGGCTAGACCAGTTCTTC.

The table lists this clonotype with a few counts. The gene calls are TRBV6-2 or TRBV6-3 and TRBJ2-7; 8 bases fit TRBD1. The J segment lost 4 bases and the V segment lost 1 base, leaving 6 bases of the junction unmatched. CDR1 is MNHEY, CDR2 SVGEGT, per germline. The CDR3 loop spans 15 amino acids. As DNA, the CDR3 is TGTGCCAGCAGTTACTACCCAGGGGGCTTATACGAGCAGTACTTC. Residues: CASSYYPGGLYEQYF.

V and J are TRBV18 and TRBJ1-2; D unresolved. V lost 4 bases to trimming and J lost 2 bases, with 8 bases between them. The germline V gene has CDR1 KGHSH and CDR2 LQKENI. This CDR3 region has 13 residues. CDR3 sequence: CASSQDMNYGYTF. The CDR3 DNA follows: TGTGCCAGCTCACAGGATATGAACTATGGCTACACCTTC.

This clonotype was seen repeatedly, ten times or more. The chain combines TRBV16 with TRBJ1-1; D gene ambiguous. CDR1 is KGHSY, CDR2 FQNENV, per germline. V dropped 4 bases and J dropped 4 bases, with 16 bases sitting between them. The CDR3 loop spans 15 amino acids. CDR3 protein: CASSPRAEAGTEAFF. The CDR3 DNA sequence: TGTGCCAGCAGCCCCAGAGCAGAGGCGGGCACTGAAGCTTTCTTT.

Comments on this clonotype: A far larger clone differs by one base, so this is likely a read error. This chain uses TRBV2 with TRBJ2-1; D is undetermined. The J call may not be correct, given that the DNA end is closer to TRBJ2-5. Germline-derived CDR1 and CDR2 are SNHLY and FYNNEI. This CDR3 has 14 residues. The CDR3 sequence: CASSEAAGQGSQYF. The CDR3 DNA is TGTGCCAGCAGTGAGGCGGCTGGGCAAGGGTCCCAGTACTTC.

This clonotype has at least ten counts. The chain joins TRBV6-1 to TRBJ2-7; 9 bases are shared with TRBD1. There are 17 residues in the CDR3. The trim removed 5 bases at V and 1 base at J, leaving 12 bases unmatched. Germline values: CDR1 MNHNS, CDR2 SASEGT. CDR3 in DNA: TGTGCCAGCAGTACGCGGGACAGGGTGGTTCTGTCCTACGAGCAGTACTTC. Its translation is CASSTRDRVVLSYEQYF.

A few counts support this clonotype. CDR3 sequence (DNA): TGTGTCATTAACTACAGGGATCGTCACTATGGCTACACCTTC. This encodes CVINYRDRHYGYTF. The chain uses TRBV2 and TRBJ1-2; D is possibly TRBD1 (6 bases). CDR1 SNHLY and CDR2 FYNNEI come from the germline V gene. The CDR3 covers 14 residues.

The sample holds many counts of this clonotype. The chain carries TRBV11-2 and TRBJ1-2; TRBD1 matches 9 bases. The CDR3 runs to 15 residues. Trimming at V came to 5 bases and at J to 2 bases, leaving 6 bases not matched to a gene. Germline-derived CDR1 and CDR2 are SGHAT and FQNNGV. The CDR3 DNA reads as TGTGCCAGCAGCCCGGGACAGGGCCCGAACTATGGCTACACCTTC. Protein sequence: CASSPGQGPNYGYTF.

This clonotype occurred a few times. The CDR3 DNA is TGCAGTGCTGCGGGGGGAGCTGGAAACACCATATATTTT. This codes for CSAAGGAGNTIYF. This chain links TRBV20-1 with TRBJ1-3, with a possible D match to TRBD1 (5 bases). This CDR3 contains 13 residues. Germline CDR1 is DFQATT and CDR2 is SNEGSKA (reference sequence). V gave up 5 bases and J gave up 2 bases, with 10 bases separating them.